These 2 T cell receptor beta chains share one sample of origin, sequenced in a study of blood T cell repertoires in COVID-19. Using immunoSEQ multiplex PCR, the repertoire was profiled, and TCRdb retains in-frame clones only, with some absent. The repertoire consists of roughly 150,000 clones, with almost 80% occurring once and the leading ten covering about 8.6%. The sample was peripheral blood. These receptors were obtained from a man aged 50 to 59 with active or convalescent COVID-19.

The chain uses TRBV30 and TRBJ2-5; 9 bases match TRBD1. The germline V gene has CDR1 GTSNPN and CDR2 SVGIG (reference sequence). V lost 0 bases to trimming and J lost 3 bases; unmatched junction nucleotides: 5. The length of the CDR3 is 15 residues. The CDR3: CAWSVLGTGKETQYF. The CDR3 DNA follows: TGTGCCTGGAGTGTACTAGGGACAGGGAAAGAGACCCAGTACTTC.

The chain joins TRBV28 to TRBJ1-5; 7 positions match TRBD1. The CDR3 loop spans 16 amino acids. The trim removed 7 bases at V and 2 bases at J, leaving 11 bases unmatched. The germline V gene encodes CDR1 MDHEN and CDR2 SYDVKM. CDR3 region: CASMLQGGVGNQPQHF. DNA of the CDR3: TGTGCCAGCATGCTCCAAGGGGGCGTTGGCAATCAGCCCCAGCATTTT.